The T cell receptor (beta chain) described here comes from a study of PD-1 blockade in classical Hodgkin lymphoma. General study points: CD4+ TCR diversity, unlike CD8+, climbed significantly by C4D1. For complete responders, baseline diversity was comparable to that of newly diagnosed patients.

Sequencing was performed with immunoSEQ multiplex PCR; in TCRdb, only in-frame clones are kept and a portion is missing. The table shows some 90,000 clones, with approximately 78% occurring only once. As to time point: cycle 4 day 1 (C4D1), after more than five weeks of nivolumab. Following autologous stem cell transplantation, relapse occurred in every patient, and exposure to brentuximab vedotin varied. V was clipped by 0 bases and J by 2 bases, with 9 bases between them. Germline V gives CDR1 MNHEY, CDR2 SVGAGI. CDR3 length: 15 amino acids. For this clone: Antigen: not known.

The chain is built from TRBV6-5 and TRBJ2-3; possibly TRBD1 or TRBD2 for D (5 bases each). Source: peripheral blood mononuclear cells (PBMCs), taken before the fourth cycle of nivolumab. This TCR was sampled from a human donor with classical Hodgkin lymphoma. CDR3 nucleotides: TGTGCCAGCAGTTACTCCGGGACCTCCACAGATACGCAGTATTTT. It specifies CASSYSGTSTDTQYF.